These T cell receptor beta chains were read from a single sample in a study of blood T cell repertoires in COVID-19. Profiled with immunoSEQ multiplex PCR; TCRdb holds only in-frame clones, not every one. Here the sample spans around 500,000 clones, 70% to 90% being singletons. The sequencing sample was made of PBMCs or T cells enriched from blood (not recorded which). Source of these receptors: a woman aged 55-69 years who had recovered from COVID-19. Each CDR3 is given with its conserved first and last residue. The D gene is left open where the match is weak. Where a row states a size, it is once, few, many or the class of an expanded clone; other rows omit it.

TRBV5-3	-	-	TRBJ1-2	CAITPPRRTVETF	TGTGCCATCACGCCCCCCAGGAGGACCGTGGAGACCTTC
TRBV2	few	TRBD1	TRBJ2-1	CARSGTGRDEQFF	TGTGCCAGGAGTGGGACAGGGAGGGATGAGCAGTTCTTC
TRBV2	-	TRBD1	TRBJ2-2	CASNLDRANTGELFF	TGTGCCAGCAACCTCGACAGGGCGAACACCGGGGAGCTGTTTTTT
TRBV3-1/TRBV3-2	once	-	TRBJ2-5	CASSQDRRVMYQETQYF	TGTGCCAGCAGCCAAGATCGGCGGGTTATGTACCAAGAGACCCAGTACTTC
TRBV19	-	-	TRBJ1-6	CASSNTPRGRGSPLHF	TGTGCCAGTAGTAACACCCCCAGGGGAAGGGGTTCACCCCTCCACTTT
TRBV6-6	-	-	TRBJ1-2	CASSWIQENYGYTF	TGTGCCAGCAGTTGGATACAGGAGAACTATGGCTACACCTTC
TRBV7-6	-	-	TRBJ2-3	CASSLISAADTQYF	TGTGCCAGCAGCTTGATATCAGCGGCAGATACGCAGTATTTT
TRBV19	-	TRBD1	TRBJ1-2	CASSTSRDRGLYGYTF	TGTGCCAGTAGTACCTCAAGGGACAGGGGGCTCTATGGCTACACCTTC
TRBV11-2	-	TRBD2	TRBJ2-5	CASSFGTSGGGETQYF	TGTGCCAGCAGCTTTGGGACTAGCGGGGGAGGGGAGACCCAGTACTTC
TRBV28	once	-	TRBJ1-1	CASSLVALSTEAFF	TGTGCCAGCAGTTTGGTTGCTCTATCCACTGAAGCTTTCTTT
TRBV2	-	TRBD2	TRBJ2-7	CASGRARGFSYEQYF	TGTGCCAGCGGCCGCGCGCGGGGGTTCTCCTACGAGCAGTACTTC
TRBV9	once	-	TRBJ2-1	CASSVGTWDEQFF	TGTGCCAGCAGCGTAGGGACATGGGATGAGCAGTTCTTC
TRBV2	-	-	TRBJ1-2	CASSEGVRGNTF	TGTGCCAGCAGTGAAGGCGTTAGGGGGAACACCTTC
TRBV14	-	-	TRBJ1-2	CASSQQAYGYTF	TGTGCCAGCAGCCAGCAGGCTTATGGCTACACCTTC
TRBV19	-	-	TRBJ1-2	CASRLATNYGYTF	TGTGCCAGTAGACTCGCCACTAACTATGGCTACACCTTC
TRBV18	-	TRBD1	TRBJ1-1	CASSPPSRGITEAFF	TGTGCCAGCTCACCCCCCAGCAGGGGGATAACTGAAGCTTTCTTT
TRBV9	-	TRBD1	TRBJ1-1	CASSVGGQGITEAFF	TGTGCCAGCAGCGTTGGGGGACAGGGAATTACTGAAGCTTTCTTT
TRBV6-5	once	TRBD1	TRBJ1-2	CAIPGQLYGYTF	TGTGCCATCCCGGGACAGCTCTATGGCTACACCTTC
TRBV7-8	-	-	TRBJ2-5	CASSSELLATGETQYF	TGTGCCAGCAGCTCCGAACTACTAGCTACGGGGGAGACCCAGTACTTC
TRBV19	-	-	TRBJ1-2	CASMAANYGYTF	TGTGCCAGTATGGCAGCTAACTATGGCTACACCTTC
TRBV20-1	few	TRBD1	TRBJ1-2	CSAIETTGGAIYGYTF	TGCAGTGCTATTGAAACTACAGGGGGCGCTATCTATGGCTACACCTTC
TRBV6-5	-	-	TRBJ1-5	CASSSAGGGQPQHF	TGTGCCAGCAGCTCGGCGGGGGGAGGGCAGCCCCAGCATTTT
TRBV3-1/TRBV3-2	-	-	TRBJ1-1	CASSQDRESTEAFF	TGTGCCAGCAGCCAAGACAGGGAAAGCACTGAAGCTTTCTTT
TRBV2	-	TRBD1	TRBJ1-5	CASSLTGEGQPQHF	TGTGCCAGCAGTCTGACAGGGGAGGGTCAGCCCCAGCATTTT
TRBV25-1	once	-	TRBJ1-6	CASSDWAGGALHF	TGTGCCAGCAGTGATTGGGCGGGTGGGGCCCTCCACTTT
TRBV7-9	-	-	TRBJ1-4	CASSLDGAGEKLFF	TGTGCCAGCAGCTTAGACGGGGCGGGGGAAAAACTGTTTTTT
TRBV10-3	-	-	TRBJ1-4	CAISETPIGPQGEKLFF	TGTGCCATCAGTGAGACCCCGATCGGGCCGCAGGGTGAAAAACTGTTTTTT
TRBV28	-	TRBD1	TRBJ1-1	CASTLGQVNTEAFF	TGTGCCAGCACCCTCGGACAGGTCAACACTGAAGCTTTCTTT
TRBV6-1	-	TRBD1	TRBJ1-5	CASSVLGQGFFSNQPQHF	TGTGCCAGCAGTGTGTTAGGACAGGGGTTCTTTAGCAATCAGCCCCAGCATTTT
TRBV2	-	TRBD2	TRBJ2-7	CASRTSGDHEQYF	TGTGCCAGCAGAACTAGCGGGGACCACGAGCAGTACTTC
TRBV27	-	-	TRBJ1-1	CASSLRAPGVSRDTEAFF	TGTGCCAGCAGTTTAAGAGCCCCGGGTGTTTCCAGAGACACTGAAGCTTTCTTT
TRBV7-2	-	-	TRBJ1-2	CASSLSPVAGYTF	TGTGCCAGCAGCTTATCCCCGGTCGCCGGCTACACCTTC
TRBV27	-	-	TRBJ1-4	CASKRSLDEKLFF	TGTGCCAGCAAGCGAAGTCTGGATGAAAAACTGTTTTTT
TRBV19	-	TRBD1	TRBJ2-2	CASSKLTGANTGELFF	TGTGCCAGTAGTAAGCTGACAGGGGCGAACACCGGGGAGCTGTTTTTT
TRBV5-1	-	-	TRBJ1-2	CASSSRDTPTSYGYTF	TGCGCCAGCAGCTCCCGGGACACCCCTACGAGCTATGGCTACACCTTC
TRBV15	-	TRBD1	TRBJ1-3	CATSRQGTGNTIYF	TGTGCCACCAGTAGACAGGGAACGGGAAACACCATATATTTT
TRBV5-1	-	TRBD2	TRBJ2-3	CASSLVAGSTDTQYF	TGCGCCAGCAGCTTGGTAGCGGGCAGCACAGATACGCAGTATTTT
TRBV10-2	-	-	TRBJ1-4	CASSSFDRGTNEKLFF	TGCGCCAGCAGTTCTTTCGACCGAGGAACTAATGAAAAACTGTTTTTT
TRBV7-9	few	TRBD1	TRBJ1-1	CASSLLTGGSEAFF	TGTGCCAGCAGCCTCCTGACAGGGGGGAGTGAAGCTTTCTTT